Listed below are T cell receptor beta chains from one sample, sequenced in a study of shared T cell receptors in the human thymus. Profiling relied on immunoSEQ multiplex PCR, and the TCRdb table lists in-frame clones only, not all of them. This table holds hundreds of thousands of clones, roughly 90% found once. Another study also made use of these data, one on human thymus T cells.

The sample taken for sequencing was thymocytes. The receptors were sampled from a boy under three years old with a congenital heart defect. The CDR3 runs from the conserved cysteine through the conserved F or W. D genes are given only for firm matches. Size is omitted from some rows. Given values are once, few, many or a class for expanded clones.

v_call	d_call	cdr3_length	clone_size	j_call	cdr3_nt	cdr3_aa
TRBV27	TRBD1	16	.	TRBJ1-3	TGTGCCAGCAGTTTAAGCCAGGGGGGACCTGGAAACACCATATATTTT	CASSLSQGGPGNTIYF
TRBV6-5	.	14	.	TRBJ1-5	TGTGCCAGCAGTTATAGGCAGGGCACTCAGCCCCAGCATTTT	CASSYRQGTQPQHF
TRBV28	TRBD1	17	.	TRBJ2-7	TGTGCCAGCAGACAGACAGGGGGCGTCTGGACTACCTACGAGCAGTACTTC	CASRQTGGVWTTYEQYF
TRBV6-1	TRBD1	15	.	TRBJ2-7	TGTGCCAGCAGTGAAGGTGGGACAGGGGGGTACGAGCAGTACTTC	CASSEGGTGGYEQYF
TRBV28	.	10	once	TRBJ2-1	TGTGCCAGCAGTCGGGGTGAGCAGTTCTTC	CASSRGEQFF
TRBV7-3	.	15	.	TRBJ1-1	TGTGCCAGCAGCCCTTCTCGTAGAGGCGTATCGAAAGCTTTCTTT	CASSPSRRGVSKAFF
TRBV6-1	.	17	.	TRBJ2-1	TGTGCCAGCAGTGAAGGGGGAGGTCGTGTCGGTATCAGTGAGCAGTTCTTC	CASSEGGGRVGISEQFF
TRBV19	.	15	once	TRBJ2-3	TGTGCCAGTAGTATTGGAGGGCGCCGCACAGATACGCAGTATTTT	CASSIGGRRTDTQYF
TRBV5-4	TRBD2	13	.	TRBJ2-1	TGTGCCGGGGGACTAGACCCTTACAATGAGCAGTTCTTC	CAGGLDPYNEQFF
TRBV12-5	.	15	.	TRBJ1-2	TGTGCTAGTGGTTTGGGAGGGCCCTTAGGAGGGGGCTACACCTTC	CASGLGGPLGGGYTF
TRBV15	.	16	once	TRBJ2-4	TGTGCCACCAGCGTTCAACTAGGACCGGCCAAAAACATTCAGTACTTC	CATSVQLGPAKNIQYF
TRBV25-1	.	15	.	TRBJ1-6	TGTGCCAGCAGTGAATTGACCCAGGGTACTTCACCCCTCCACTTT	CASSELTQGTSPLHF
TRBV19	.	10	.	TRBJ2-3	TGTGCCAGTAGCCCTTCGACGCAGTATTTT	CASSPSTQYF
TRBV9	TRBD2	16	.	TRBJ2-2	TGTGCCAGCAGCCCATGGACTAGCGGGAGGGCCGGGGAGCTGTTTTTT	CASSPWTSGRAGELFF
TRBV20-1	.	11	.	TRBJ1-1	TGCAGTGCTAGAAGGCAGGATGAAGCTTTCTTT	CSARRQDEAFF
TRBV10-1	.	14	.	TRBJ1-3	TGCGCCAGCAGTCGGGAAGACCCAGGAAACACCATATATTTT	CASSREDPGNTIYF
TRBV2	.	15	.	TRBJ2-3	TGTGCCAGCAGGATTCCGTATGGGGCTCCAGATACGCAGTATTTT	CASRIPYGAPDTQYF
TRBV4-2	TRBD2	16	.	TRBJ2-7	TGTGCCAGCAGCCAAGGGACTAGCGGGAGGGTCGACGAGCAGTACTTC	CASSQGTSGRVDEQYF
TRBV11-2	.	17	.	TRBJ1-3	TGTGCCAGCAGCTTAGGGCAGGGGAGACTCTCTGGAAACACCATATATTTT	CASSLGQGRLSGNTIYF
TRBV25-1	.	16	.	TRBJ2-3	TGTGCCAGCAGTGAATGGGGGGGCTACCGAAGCGATACGCAGTATTTT	CASSEWGGYRSDTQYF
TRBV10-3	TRBD2	17	.	TRBJ2-2	TGTGCCATCGGCCCGGAGGCGGGACTATCTTCCACCGGGGAGCTGTTTTTT	CAIGPEAGLSSTGELFF
TRBV19	.	15	.	TRBJ1-5	TGTGCCAGTAGTACCGGACACCCCCACAATCAGCCCCAGCATTTT	CASSTGHPHNQPQHF
TRBV28	TRBD2	15	.	TRBJ2-7	TGTGCCAGCAGTTTCGGCTGGGGGGGCTCCTACGAGCAGTACTTC	CASSFGWGGSYEQYF
TRBV13	TRBD2	16	.	TRBJ2-1	TGTGCCAGCAGCAACCGAGCTAGCGGGAGAGGGAGGGAGCAGTTCTTC	CASSNRASGRGREQFF
TRBV19	TRBD1	15	few	TRBJ2-2	TGTGCCAGTAGCCCCCCAGGGGGCATCACCGGGGAGCTGTTTTTT	CASSPPGGITGELFF
TRBV7-2	TRBD1	19	.	TRBJ2-6	TGTGCCAGCAGCTTTACCGACAGGGCCCCTCGCTCTGGGGCCAACGTCCTGACTTTC	CASSFTDRAPRSGANVLTF
TRBV11-2	.	16	.	TRBJ2-1	TGTGCCAGCAGCCTAAGCGCCCCCGACGGGTACAATGAGCAGTTCTTC	CASSLSAPDGYNEQFF
TRBV15	TRBD1	16	.	TRBJ2-7	TGTGCCACCAGCAGAAAACCCACAGGGGGCCCCTACGAGCAGTACTTC	CATSRKPTGGPYEQYF
TRBV7-9	.	15	.	TRBJ2-7	TGTGCCAGCAGCTTACGGTCGGGAACGGATTACGAGCAGTACTTC	CASSLRSGTDYEQYF
TRBV2	TRBD1	15	.	TRBJ2-5	TGTGCCAGCAGCGCCCTACAGGGGGAACAAGAGACCCAGTACTTC	CASSALQGEQETQYF
TRBV4-1	TRBD2	22	.	TRBJ2-1	TGCGCCAGCAGCCTGCAGAGCACCGGGACTAGCGGGAGGTACTACTCCTACAATGAGCAGTTCTTC	CASSLQSTGTSGRYYSYNEQFF
TRBV27	.	10	.	TRBJ2-5	TGTGACAGCCCTCAAGAGACCCAGTACTTC	CDSPQETQYF
TRBV5-6	TRBD2	15	once	TRBJ2-7	TGTGCCAGCAGCTTATCAAGCGGGAGCCCCTACGAGCAGTACTTC	CASSLSSGSPYEQYF
TRBV7-2	TRBD2	17	.	TRBJ2-7	TGTGCCAGCAGCCCCCGGACTAGCGGGTCCTTCCCCTACGAGCAGTACTTC	CASSPRTSGSFPYEQYF
TRBV5-4	TRBD2	13	.	TRBJ2-7	TGTGCCAGCAGCTGGGGACTAGGGTACGAGCAGTACTTC	CASSWGLGYEQYF
TRBV7-9	.	15	.	TRBJ1-4	TGTGCCAGCAGCAAGCCGGGACAAGTAAATGAAAAACTGTTTTTT	CASSKPGQVNEKLFF
TRBV19	.	17	once	TRBJ2-1	TGTGCCAGTAGTCCCCGCAGGGGAGAACACAGGCACAATGAGCAGTTCTTC	CASSPRRGEHRHNEQFF
TRBV4-3	.	14	.	TRBJ2-3	TGCGCCAGCAGCCAGGGGGGTCTCACAGATACGCAGTATTTT	CASSQGGLTDTQYF
TRBV28	.	16	.	TRBJ1-1	TGTGCCAGCAGTTTATTTCCGACAGATTCGGACACTGAAGCTTTCTTT	CASSLFPTDSDTEAFF
TRBV2	.	14	.	TRBJ2-2	TGTGCCAGCAGCCCCGGGAGTCTCACCGGGGAGCTGTTTTTT	CASSPGSLTGELFF
TRBV27	TRBD2	16	.	TRBJ2-1	TGTGCCAGCAGTTTATCGGCAGCGGGGGACTACAATGAGCAGTTCTTC	CASSLSAAGDYNEQFF
TRBV4-1	TRBD2	17	.	TRBJ2-7	TGCGCCAGCAGCCAGGGGCCACTAGCGGGAGGGCCCTACGAGCAGTACTTC	CASSQGPLAGGPYEQYF
TRBV27	TRBD1	16	.	TRBJ1-4	TGTGCCAGCAGAACAGGGGGAGGGGCAACTAATGAAAAACTGTTTTTT	CASRTGGGATNEKLFF
TRBV7-8	.	17	once	TRBJ1-1	TGTGCCAGCAGCTTAGAGTCTGCCATACATGATCCCACTGAAGCTTTCTTT	CASSLESAIHDPTEAFF
TRBV5-6	.	13	.	TRBJ2-1	TGTGCCAGCAGCACTACCTCCTACAATGAGCAGTTCTTC	CASSTTSYNEQFF
TRBV2	TRBD1	14	.	TRBJ1-2	TGTGCCAGCAGTGGCGCGGGACAGGCGGGTGGCTACACCTTC	CASSGAGQAGGYTF
TRBV4-3	.	14	.	TRBJ2-2	TGCGCCAGCAGCCAAACCGGGAGCACCGGGGAGCTGTTTTTT	CASSQTGSTGELFF
TRBV14	TRBD2	19	.	TRBJ2-3	TGTGCCAGCAGCTCAGGACTAGCGGGACCTCCCCTACCCAGGGATACGCAGTATTTT	CASSSGLAGPPLPRDTQYF